This T cell receptor (beta chain) was identified during a study of T cell changes during pregnancy in multiple sclerosis. The germline CDR1 and CDR2 sequences are SEHNR and FQNEAQ (reference sequence). This CDR3 has 17 amino acids. V lost 5 bases and J lost 3; bases outside the gene matches: 13. Profiling relied on immunoSEQ multiplex PCR, and the TCRdb table lists in-frame clones only, not all of them. The repertoire holds approximately 44,000 clones, with 80% to 95% as singletons. The TCR originated in a female donor with multiple sclerosis, enrolled in a pregnancy study. The chain joins TRBV7-9 to TRBJ2-3, with 8 positions matching TRBD1. The material sequenced was CD4+ T cells from peripheral blood mononuclear cells, taken in the third trimester of pregnancy. The CDR3 sequence is CASSRGSTGTGTDTQYF. In nucleotides, the CDR3 is TGTGCCAGCAGCCGGGGTTCCACCGGGACAGGAACAGATACGCAGTATTTT.